The 21 T cell receptor beta chains reported below all come from one sample, sequenced in a study of T cell repertoires in cytomegalovirus infection. The antigens for these receptors are not known. TCRdb re-analysed the reads in MiXCR, keeping a single row per CDR3 protein. The sample lists 650,000 to 900,000 distinct CDR3 sequences; under 35% were seen once. The specimen comprised cultured CD8+ T cells from PBMCs, sampled from culture after CMV antigen stimulation. The receptors originated from a human donor in good health (CMV status not recorded). Some clones in this sample may be carry-over from other donors' samples.

The V gene is TRBV20-1, the J gene TRBJ2-2, with D tentatively TRBD1 or TRBD2 (5 bases each). The V end lost 3 bases, the J end lost 4 bases, and 21 bases lay between the germline ends. The germline gives CDR1 DFQATT, CDR2 SNEGSKA (reference sequence). The CDR3 is made up of 17 amino acids. The CDR3 DNA follows: TGCAGTGCTAGTCAAAATCTGGGACCTCAAGGCACCGGGGAGCTGTTTTTT. Its translation is CSASQNLGPQGTGELFF.

V usage is TRBV7-9 and J usage is TRBJ2-1; 7 bases fit TRBD1. The CDR3 is 15 amino acids. Per germline, CDR1 SEHNR and CDR2 FQNEAQ (reference sequence). V shed 4 bases and J 4 bases; nucleotides not matched to a gene: 7. The CDR3, as DNA: TGTGCCAGCAGCTCCGAGGGACAGCGATACAATGAGCAGTTCTTC. Protein sequence: CASSSEGQRYNEQFF.

Many counts were recorded for this clonotype. The rearrangement uses TRBV7-6 and TRBJ2-3; D is unresolved. In germline, CDR1 is SGHVS, CDR2 FNYEAQ. Trimming took off 1 base at V and 3 bases at J, with 11 bases between the two ends. The CDR3 length is 15 residues. The CDR3 DNA follows: TGTGCCAGCAGCTTAGGTCGTGGTATGACAGATACGCAGTATTTT. Amino acids: CASSLGRGMTDTQYF.

The J gene is TRBJ2-2, the V gene TRBV20-1; 7 bases agree with TRBD2. V trimming: 0 bases; J trimming: 3 bases; junction bases outside the gene matches: 16. The germline CDR1 and CDR2 sequences are DFQATT and SNEGSKA (reference sequence). The CDR3 consists of 19 residues. CDR3 DNA sequence: TGCAGTGCTAGAGATGAACCACCCCTTGGGCGGGAGTACACCGGGGAGCTGTTTTTT. This sequence encodes CSARDEPPLGREYTGELFF.

V is TRBV5-1 and J is TRBJ1-1, with D maybe TRBD1 (6 bases). The germline V gene encodes CDR1 SGHRS and CDR2 YFSETQ. CDR3 length: 14 amino acids. The V end was cut by 5 bases, the J end by 0 bases, with 11 bases between. The CDR3 DNA is TGCGCCAGCAGAACAGGGAACATGAACACTGAAGCTTTCTTT. The encoded protein is CASRTGNMNTEAFF.

J is TRBJ1-2 and V is TRBV2, with D perhaps TRBD1 (6 bases). The CDR3 totals 14 residues. From germline, CDR1 is SNHLY and CDR2 FYNNEI. The V and J ends lost 8 bases and 1 base respectively, with 14 bases between them. CDR3 amino acids: CASPIQGINYGYTF. The CDR3 region has the DNA TGTGCCAGCCCTATACAGGGTATTAACTATGGCTACACCTTC.

The sample holds many counts of this clonotype. This chain joins TRBV7-6 and TRBJ2-2, with TRBD1 identical over 8 bases. CDR1 SGHVS and CDR2 FNYEAQ come from the germline V gene. CDR3 length equals 15 residues. J gave up 4 bases and V 3 bases, and 4 bases lay outside the gene matches. In nucleotides, the CDR3 is TGTGCCAGCAGCTTCCAGGGGGCATTCACCGGGGAGCTGTTTTTT. Translated: CASSFQGAFTGELFF.

This clonotype has more than one count but fewer than ten. V usage is TRBV28 and J usage is TRBJ1-4; weak D call: TRBD1 (5 bases). The CDR3 runs 17 residues. Germline lookup yields CDR1 MDHEN and CDR2 SYDVKM. Trimming took 3 bases from V and 10 from J, leaving 24 bases between them. The CDR3 spells CASSFDFLQGLDRKLFF. The CDR3 DNA sequence: TGTGCCAGCAGTTTCGATTTTTTGCAGGGCCTGGATAGAAAACTGTTTTTT.

The V call is TRBV30, the J call TRBJ1-2; no clear D. Germline CDR1 is GTSNPN and CDR2 is SVGIG (reference sequence). V lost 2 bases to trimming and J lost 10 bases, with 20 bases between them. The CDR3 extends over 14 amino acids. DNA of the CDR3: TGTGCCTGGAGTTCCTGGGTTCGGAACTGCTACTACACCTTC. As protein: CAWSSWVRNCYYTF.

The rearrangement links TRBV28 to TRBJ2-7; TRBD1 might be the D (6 bases). Deletions cut 5 bases from V and 2 bases from J, with 13 bases between. This CDR3 contains 14 residues. Looked up from germline, CDR1 is MDHEN and CDR2 is SYDVKM. The CDR3 coding sequence is TGTGCCAGCAGTATCAGGGGTACACCCTACGAGCAGTACGTC. Translation: CASSIRGTPYEQYV.

This chain joins TRBV7-2 and TRBJ1-6, with D possibly matching TRBD1 (6 bases). From germline, CDR1 is SGHTA and CDR2 FQGNSA. V was shortened by 0 bases and J by 9 bases, with 15 bases between the two germline ends. The CDR3 is 16 residues long. CDR3 nucleotides: TGTGCCAGCAGCTTAGCCGACAGGTTTTCTGCTTCACCCCTCCACTTT. Its translation is CASSLADRFSASPLHF.

The chain joins TRBV27 to TRBJ1-4, with unresolved D. The CDR3 consists of 14 residues. Germline loops: CDR1 MNHEY, CDR2 SMNVEV (reference sequence). V lost 4 bases and J lost 0, with 6 bases in between. CDR3: CASSSLSTNEKLFF. The CDR3 bases are TGTGCCAGCAGTTCTCTGTCAACTAATGAAAAACTGTTTTTT.

This clonotype has just a few counts. The chain is built from TRBV27 and TRBJ2-1; TRBD1 matches at 9 bases. With 5 bases clipped from V and 5 bases from J, the junction kept 7 bases outside the gene matches. Germline CDR1 MNHEY, CDR2 SMNVEV (reference sequence). The CDR3 has 15 amino acids. CDR3 DNA sequence: TGTGCCAGCAGTCTCCGGACAGGGGAACACAATGAGCAGTTCTTC. It is translated as CASSLRTGEHNEQFF.

This clonotype has ten or more counts. The chain employs TRBV6-2 or TRBV6-3 and TRBJ2-5; D is uncertain. The germline V gene has CDR1 MNHEY and CDR2 SVGEGT. This CDR3 spans 15 amino acids. The V end was cut by 7 bases, the J end by 1 base, with 16 bases between. CDR3 bases: TGTGCCAGCAAATTATCTCAGAACCGCCAAGAGACCCAGTACTTC. Protein sequence: CASKLSQNRQETQYF.

The chain uses TRBV4-1 and TRBJ1-5, with D maybe TRBD1 (5 bases). Germline-derived CDR1 and CDR2 are MGHRA and YSYEKL. Trimming shortened V by 0 bases and J by 0 bases, and 9 bases separated the two germline ends. This CDR3 is 16 amino acids long. CDR3 DNA: TGCGCCAGCAGCCAAGATTGGGGACGTAGCAATCAGCCCCAGCATTTT. Residues: CASSQDWGRSNQPQHF.

This clonotype appeared many times. The chain uses TRBV7-8 and TRBJ2-1; perhaps D is TRBD1 or TRBD2 (6 bases each). The CDR3 extends over 17 amino acids. CDR1 and CDR2 (germline): SGHVS, FQNEAQ. V lost 1 base to trimming and J lost 1 base, with 14 bases between them. CDR3 DNA: TGTGCCAGCAGCTTAGGGGGCGGGACACCATCCTACAATGAGCAGTTCTTC. This codes for CASSLGGGTPSYNEQFF.

This chain joins TRBV6-5 and TRBJ2-1; 9 bases map to TRBD2. V was clipped by 4 bases and J by 5 bases; unmatched bases: 15. Germline CDR1 MNHEY, CDR2 SVGAGI. This CDR3 region has 18 residues. CDR3 protein: CASSLLAGGLSLDNEQFF. DNA for the CDR3: TGTGCCAGCAGTTTACTAGCGGGCGGCCTGAGTTTAGACAATGAGCAGTTCTTC.

The chain combines TRBV6-2 or TRBV6-3 with TRBJ2-3; perhaps D is TRBD1 or TRBD2 (6 bases each). In germline, CDR1 is MNHEY, CDR2 SVGEGT. V dropped 6 bases and J dropped 4 bases, with 14 bases sitting between them. The CDR3 consists of 14 residues. CDR3 protein: CASRTRGQADTQYF. The CDR3 region has the DNA TGTGCCAGCAGGACGCGGGGACAAGCAGATACGCAGTATTTT.

This clonotype is a singleton in its sample. This chain connects TRBV2 to TRBJ2-5; no definite D call. The germline gives CDR1 SNHLY, CDR2 FYNNEI. Trimming stripped 2 bases from V and 5 bases from J, with 12 bases between. The length of the CDR3 is 14 residues. Here the CDR3 DNA reads TGTGCCAGCAGTGAAAACCCTTTGGGGGAGACCCAGTACTTC. This translates into CASSENPLGETQYF.

The J gene is TRBJ2-7, the V gene TRBV11-2; 11 bases line up with TRBD2. V gave up 4 bases and J gave up 2 bases; unmatched junction bases: 10. CDR1 and CDR2 (germline): SGHAT, FQNNGV. The CDR3 runs 17 residues. CDR3 DNA sequence: TGTGCCAGCAGCTCCCTAGCGGGGGGATCGGCGCCCTACGAGCAGTACGTC. It codes for CASSSLAGGSAPYEQYV.

The genes are TRBV6-2 or TRBV6-3 and TRBJ2-7, with 10 bases fitting TRBD1. The CDR3 spans 14 residues. CDR1 is MNHEY, CDR2 SVGEGT, per germline. The junction had 5 bases not matched to a gene; V was cut back by 4 bases and J by 5 bases. The CDR3 DNA reads TGTGCCAGCAGTTTCGCCGGGACAGGGGACGAGCAGTACGTC. Translating gives CASSFAGTGDEQYV.